This T cell receptor beta chain was profiled in a study of T cell changes during pregnancy in multiple sclerosis. This CDR3 is built from 13 residues. Germline V gene lookup returns CDR1 SSHAT and CDR2 FNYEAQ (reference sequence). In the case of this clone: Mismatch with germline at one junction end may stem from a read error.

Using immunoSEQ multiplex PCR, the repertoire was profiled, and TCRdb retains in-frame clones only, with some absent. The sample contains some 140,000 clones, roughly 95% of which appear only once. The V and J genes are TRBV7-7 and TRBJ2-5; a weak D match, TRBD1 (6 bases). This material consisted of peripheral blood, taken after pregnancy. This sequence originates from a female donor with multiple sclerosis, enrolled in a pregnancy study. The CDR3 nucleotides read TGTGCTAGCAGCCCAGGACAGCGGGAGACCCAGTACTTC. Amino acids: CASSPGQRETQYF.